This TCR beta chain derives from a study of CD8 T cells in ankylosing spondylitis (dated by TCRdb to the late 2010s). Regarding the complete study: The study profiled T cell receptor beta repertoires in healthy donors and ankylosing spondylitis patients to find disease-linked TCR variants. The full study cohort was made up of about 24 ankylosing spondylitis patients and around 100 healthy donors. Peripheral blood was sampled, and synovial fluid was also collected from ankylosing spondylitis patients. Here is what the overall study found, with its caveats: Some TCR beta motif variants had previously been reported in synovial fluid and blood of reactive arthritis patients, which suggested common disease-initiation mechanisms. A TCR beta motif made up of several highly homologous amino acid variants appeared to be characteristic of blood from ankylosing spondylitis patients. The disease-linked clones were reported as significantly enriched in matched synovial fluid samples from ankylosing spondylitis patients. In peripheral blood, the disease-linked clones were found at relatively low frequencies and had a CD8+ phenotype.

Instrument on record: Illumina HiSeq 2500. TCR beta libraries were prepared by quantitative 5'-RACE with molecular barcodes. The published analysis was carried out like this. Disease-linked TCR variants were identified with a new computational method built on a probabilistic model of VDJ rearrangement. TCRdb itself trimmed the public reads at Q25 with fastp, ran MiXCR and retained productive beta chains. Entries are consolidated by CDR3 protein sequence, retaining the most common genes and DNA. Here the V and J calls rest on TCRdb's processing, not on the authors' analysis. For this sample there are a few hundred thousand distinct CDR3 sequences; roughly 6.6% appear just once. The ten largest clones capture 13% to 15% of the sample. This clonotype was observed many times. The specificity of this receptor is unknown. No much larger clone is present one base from it, and per-base qualities are unavailable.

From the germline V gene, CDR1 is MGHRA and CDR2 is YSYEKL. The CDR3 runs 15 residues from the cysteine to the phenylalanine. The kept DNA is CDR3 alone, 45 bases in frame from the first base. Deletion took 2 bases off V and 7 bases off J, with a span of 18 bases between the germline ends. The sequence joins TRBV4-1 to TRBJ2-7; TRBD2 is perhaps the D gene, given 6 matching bases. The clonotype was recovered from a male donor with ankylosing spondylitis. Sequenced input: blood, either unsorted or a sorted T cell fraction (not recorded which). The DNA is as follows: TGCGCCAGCAGCCAAAGTAGCGGCGTTATGCGGGAGCAGTACTTC. This is translated as CASSQSSGVMREQYF.